The 17 T cell receptor beta chains given below trace back to one sample, sequenced in a study of PD-1 blockade in classical Hodgkin lymphoma. Produced via immunoSEQ multiplex PCR; TCRdb's table is partial and in-frame only. The sample shows approximately 7,300 clones, about three quarters of them seen only once. Time point defined: cycle 4 day 1 (C4D1), after 5 to 7 weeks of nivolumab. Relapse after autologous stem cell transplantation occurred in every patient, and brentuximab vedotin exposure varied. CD8+ T cells were isolated from thawed PBMCs by magnetic negative selection. Sequenced material: CD8+ T cells from blood, taken before the fourth cycle of nivolumab. These receptor sequences come from a human donor with classical Hodgkin lymphoma.

J is TRBJ2-2 and V is TRBV4-1; 11 bases align to TRBD1. Germline CDR1 and CDR2: MGHRA and YSYEKL. Unmatched junction bases numbered 5, after V lost 3 bases and J lost 2 bases. The CDR3 runs to 17 residues. CDR3 region: CASSHTRTGGNTGELFF. For the CDR3, the DNA is TGCGCCAGCAGCCACACTAGGACAGGGGGCAACACCGGGGAGCTGTTTTTT.

This clone came up once. This chain connects TRBV6-5 to TRBJ1-1; D is possibly TRBD1 (5 bases). This CDR3 has 11 residues. Germline V lookup: CDR1 MNHEY, CDR2 SVGAGI. V lost 6 bases and J 6 bases, leaving 8 bases between the germline ends. CDR3 residues: CASSLGPEAFF. In nucleotides, the CDR3 is TGTGCCAGCAGCCTGGGACCTGAAGCTTTCTTT.

In this sample, this clone turned up once. This chain links TRBV10-3 with TRBJ1-1; no clear D gene. The CDR3 spans 15 residues. V lost 3 bases and J 1 base, leaving 12 bases between the germline ends. Per germline, CDR1 ENHRY and CDR2 SYGVKD. The CDR3 protein is CAISELGRENTEAFF. DNA of the CDR3: TGTGCCATCAGTGAATTGGGGAGGGAGAACACTGAAGCTTTCTTT.

The chain employs TRBV10-3 and TRBJ2-7; tentative D call: TRBD2 (5 bases). Germline V gene sequence: CDR1 ENHRY, CDR2 SYGVKD. V was pared by 10 bases and J by 3 bases, with 19 bases between. CDR3 length: 14 amino acids. CDR3 protein: CATKDGGGYYEQYF. The CDR3 nucleotides are TGTGCCACTAAGGACGGCGGAGGTTACTACGAGCAGTACTTC.

This chain joins TRBV27 and TRBJ2-1; D remains ambiguous. Germline CDR1 reads MNHEY; CDR2 reads SMNVEV (reference sequence). The CDR3 contains 16 residues. V lost 2 bases to trimming and J lost 4 bases, with 15 bases between them. This CDR3 is CASSLHYSTGYNEQFF. DNA of the CDR3: TGTGCCAGCAGTTTACACTATTCCACTGGGTACAATGAGCAGTTCTTC.

V and J are TRBV19 and TRBJ1-6; D may be TRBD1 (5 bases). V gave up 5 bases and J gave up 8 bases, with 10 bases separating them. This CDR3 contains 13 residues. Germline loops: CDR1 LNHDA, CDR2 SQIVND (reference sequence). Here the CDR3 DNA reads TGTGCCAGTAGTGACTCGGGGGATTCACCCCTCCACTTT. It yields the protein CASSDSGDSPLHF.

The chain uses TRBV2 and TRBJ1-1; possible D gene TRBD1, 6 bases. V shed 7 bases and J shed 1 base, with 19 bases lying between them. There are 16 residues in the CDR3. Germline values: CDR1 SNHLY, CDR2 FYNNEI. In DNA, the CDR3 is TGTGCCAGCAAAGAACCTAACAGGGACGGGAACACTGAAGCTTTCTTT. Its translation is CASKEPNRDGNTEAFF.

This clone appeared a few times. The chain uses TRBV7-2 and TRBJ2-1; 12 nucleotides line up with TRBD2. V lost 5 bases, J lost 7 bases, and 9 bases stayed unmatched. Germline CDR1 is SGHTA and CDR2 is FQGNSA. This CDR3 is built from 16 residues. For the CDR3, the DNA is TGTGCCAGCAGCCCGCGACTAGCGGGAGTGGGTAATGAGCAGTTCTTC. Protein: CASSPRLAGVGNEQFF.

The chain recombines TRBV7-6 with TRBJ2-7; no firm D call. V was clipped by 8 bases and J by 0 bases, with 8 bases between them. The V gene's germline CDR1 is SGHVS and CDR2 FNYEAQ. CDR3 length: 12 amino acids. The CDR3 protein is CASGDPSYEQYF. Written as DNA, the CDR3 is TGTGCCAGCGGCGACCCCTCCTACGAGCAGTACTTC. The full variable domain, completed using reference TRBV7-6 and TRBJ2-7, is GAGVSQSPRYKVTKRGQDVALRCDPISGHVSLYWYRQALGQGPEFLTYFNYEAQQDKSGLPNDRFSAERPEGSISTLTIQRTEQRDSAMYRCASGDPSYEQYFGPGTRLTVT.

This clone came up a few times. The chain is built from TRBV11-2 and TRBJ2-5, with D hard to call. This CDR3 has 13 residues. Trimming left V 0 bases short and J 4 bases short, with 6 bases between. Per the germline V gene, CDR1 is SGHAT and CDR2 is FQNNGV. CDR3 residues: CASSLELVETQYF. CDR3 coding DNA: TGTGCCAGCAGCTTAGAGCTAGTAGAGACCCAGTACTTC. Combining the CDR3 with reference TRBV11-2 and TRBJ2-5 gives the whole variable domain EAGVAQSPRYKIIEKRQSVAFWCNPISGHATLYWYQQILGQGPKLLIQFQNNGVVDDSQLPKDRFSAERLKGVDSTLKIQPAKLEDSAVYLCASSLELVETQYFGPGTRLLVL.

The rearrangement joins TRBV5-1 to TRBJ2-1; 12 bases agree with TRBD2. V lost 4 bases, J lost 5 bases, and 7 bases stayed unmatched. The CDR3 has 16 residues. Germline CDR1 and CDR2: SGHRS and YFSETQ. DNA for the CDR3: TGCGCCAGCAGCATGAGACTAGCGGGAGTGAACAATGAGCAGTTCTTC. Translating it yields CASSMRLAGVNNEQFF. The complete variable domain, with remaining parts taken from reference TRBV5-1 and TRBJ2-1, reads KAGVTQTPRYLIKTRGQQVTLSCSPISGHRSVSWYQQTPGQGLQFLFEYFSETQRNKGNFPGRFSGRQFSNSRSEMNVSTLELGDSALYLCASSMRLAGVNNEQFFGPGTRLTVL.

The chain joins TRBV10-3 to TRBJ1-5; the match to TRBD1 covers 7 bases. Germline-derived CDR1 and CDR2 are ENHRY and SYGVKD. The CDR3 sequence is 13 residues long. With V trimmed by 6 bases and J by 3 bases, 2 bases remained unmatched. The CDR3 region has the DNA TGTGCCATCAGACAGGGGTACAATCAGCCCCAGCATTTT. This sequence encodes CAIRQGYNQPQHF.

This clone turned up a few times. The chain carries TRBV5-1 and TRBJ1-2; D not certain. CDR1 SGHRS and CDR2 YFSETQ come from the germline V gene. The V gene lost 4 bases and the J gene lost 3 bases, with 16 bases spanning the gap. The CDR3 totals 15 residues. The CDR3: CASSISSRVHYGYTF. DNA of the CDR3: TGCGCCAGCAGCATATCGTCCCGGGTGCACTATGGCTACACCTTC.

This clone has just a few counts. V usage is TRBV9 and J usage is TRBJ2-5, with 8 bases that match TRBD2. The V gene's germline CDR1 is SGDLS and CDR2 YYNGEE. Trimming took 0 bases from V and 1 from J; bases not matched to a gene: 2. CDR3 length: 15 amino acids. CDR3 sequence: CASSVAAGGQETQYF. In DNA form, the CDR3 reads TGTGCCAGCAGCGTAGCGGCGGGGGGCCAAGAGACCCAGTACTTC.

This chain links TRBV21-1 with TRBJ2-1; the table's D gene call, TRBD1, was not cross checked with the DNA. TRBV21-1 is reported as a pseudogene. There are 16 residues in the CDR3. The CDR3 region is CASPEGQGRQYNEQFF. The CDR3 nucleotides are TGTGCCAGCCCCGAGGGTCAGGGGCGTCAATACAATGAGCAGTTCTTC.

The chain carries TRBV29-1 and TRBJ2-3, with 12 nucleotides matching TRBD2. The CDR3 length is 17 residues. V was clipped by 1 base and J by 5 bases; unmatched bases: 10. The germline V gene has CDR1 SQVTM and CDR2 ANQGSEA. The CDR3 DNA sequence: TGCAGCGTTGAAGGGTGGCTAGCGGGAGGGCCCGGAGATACGCAGTATTTT. Its translation is CSVEGWLAGGPGDTQYF.

The V and J genes are TRBV29-1 and TRBJ1-3, with D hard to call. Trimming took off 3 bases at V and 7 bases at J, with 10 bases between the two ends. From germline, CDR1 is SQVTM and CDR2 ANQGSEA. The CDR3 is 12 amino acids. The CDR3 region has the DNA TGCAGCGTTGACTCTGACGGGAACACCATATATTTT. Residues: CSVDSDGNTIYF. The full variable domain, rest sourced from reference TRBV29-1 and TRBJ1-3, is SAVISQKPSRDICQRGTSLTIQCQVDSQVTMMFWYRQQPGQSLTLIATANQGSEATYESGFVIDKFPISRPNLTFSTLTVSNMSPEDSSIYLCSVDSDGNTIYFGEGSWLTVV.